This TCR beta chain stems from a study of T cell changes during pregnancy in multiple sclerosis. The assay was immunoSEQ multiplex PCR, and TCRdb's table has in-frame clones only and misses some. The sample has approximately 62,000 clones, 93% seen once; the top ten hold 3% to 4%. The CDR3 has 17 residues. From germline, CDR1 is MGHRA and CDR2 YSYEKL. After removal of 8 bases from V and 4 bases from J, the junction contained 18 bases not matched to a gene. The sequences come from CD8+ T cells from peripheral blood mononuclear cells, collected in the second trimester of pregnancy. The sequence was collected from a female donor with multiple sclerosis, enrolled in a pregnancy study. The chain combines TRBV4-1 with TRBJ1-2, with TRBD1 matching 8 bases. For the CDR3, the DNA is TGCGCCAGCCGAGGACTCAGGGGGCGGGAAAACCGCTATGGCTACACCTTC. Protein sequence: CASRGLRGRENRYGYTF.